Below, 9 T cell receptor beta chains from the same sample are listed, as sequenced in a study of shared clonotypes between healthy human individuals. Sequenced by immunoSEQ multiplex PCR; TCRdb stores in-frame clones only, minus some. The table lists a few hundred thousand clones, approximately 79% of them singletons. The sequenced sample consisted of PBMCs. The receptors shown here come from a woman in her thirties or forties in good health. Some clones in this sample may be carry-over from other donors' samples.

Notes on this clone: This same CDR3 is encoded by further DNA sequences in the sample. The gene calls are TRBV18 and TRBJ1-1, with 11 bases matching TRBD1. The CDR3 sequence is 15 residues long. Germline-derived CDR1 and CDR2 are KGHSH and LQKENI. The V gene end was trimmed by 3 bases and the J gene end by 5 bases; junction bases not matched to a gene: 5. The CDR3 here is CASSPRGQGGTEAFF. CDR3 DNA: TGTGCCAGCTCACCCCGGGGACAGGGGGGAACTGAAGCTTTCTTT. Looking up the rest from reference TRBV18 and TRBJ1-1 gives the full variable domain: NAGVMQNPRHLVRRRGQEARLRCSPMKGHSHVYWYRQLPEEGLKFMVYLQKENIIDESGMPKERFSAEFPKEGPSILRIQQVVRGDSAAYFCASSPRGQGGTEAFFGQGTRLTVV.

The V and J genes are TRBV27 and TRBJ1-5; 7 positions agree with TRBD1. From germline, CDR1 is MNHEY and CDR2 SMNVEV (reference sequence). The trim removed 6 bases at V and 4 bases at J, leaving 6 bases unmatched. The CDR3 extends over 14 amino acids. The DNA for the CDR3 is TGTGCCAGCAGCTGGACAGGCGAAAATCAGCCCCAGCATTTT. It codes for CASSWTGENQPQHF.

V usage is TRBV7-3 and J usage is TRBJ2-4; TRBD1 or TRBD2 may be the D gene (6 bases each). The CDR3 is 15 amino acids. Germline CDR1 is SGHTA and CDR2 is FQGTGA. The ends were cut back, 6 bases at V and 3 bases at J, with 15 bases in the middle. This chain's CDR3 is CASSPGGAGKNIQYF. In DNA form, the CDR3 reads TGTGCCAGCAGTCCCGGGGGCGCGGGCAAAAACATTCAGTACTTC.

The CDR3 DNA reads TGTGCCAGCAGATCCGGGCTCCTTCTTGAGACCCAGTACTTC. The encoded protein is CASRSGLLLETQYF. The rearrangement links TRBV6-6 to TRBJ2-5; D not resolved. The germline CDR1 and CDR2 sequences are MNHNY and SVGAGI (reference sequence). Deletions cut 6 bases from V and 5 bases from J, with 16 bases between. The CDR3 spans 14 residues.

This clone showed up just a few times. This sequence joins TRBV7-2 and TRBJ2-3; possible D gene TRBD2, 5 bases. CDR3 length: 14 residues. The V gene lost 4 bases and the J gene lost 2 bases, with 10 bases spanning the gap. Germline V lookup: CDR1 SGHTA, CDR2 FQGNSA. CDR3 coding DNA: TGTGCCAGCAGCTCTAGCATAGTCACAGATACGCAGTATTTT. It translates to CASSSSIVTDTQYF. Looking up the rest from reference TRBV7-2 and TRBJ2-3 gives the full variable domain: GAGVSQSPSNKVTEKGKDVELRCDPISGHTALYWYRQSLGQGLEFLIYFQGNSAPDKSGLPSDRFSAERTGGSVSTLTIQRTQQEDSAVYLCASSSSIVTDTQYFGPGTRLTVL.

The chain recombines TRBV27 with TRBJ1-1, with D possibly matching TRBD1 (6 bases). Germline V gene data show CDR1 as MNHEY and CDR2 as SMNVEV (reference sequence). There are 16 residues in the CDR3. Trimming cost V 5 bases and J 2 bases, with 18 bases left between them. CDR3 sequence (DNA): TGTGCCAGCAGTCCCCTGGGGGGGCCGAAAAACACTGAAGCTTTCTTT. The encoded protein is CASSPLGGPKNTEAFF.

The CDR3 nucleotides read TGTGCCAGCAGCCTGGGGGGGAACACTGAAGCTTTCTTT. Translation gives CASSLGGNTEAFF. The chain carries TRBV14 and TRBJ1-1; the D gene is possibly TRBD1 (5 bases). The CDR3 sequence is 13 residues long. Germline loops: CDR1 SGHDN, CDR2 FVKESK. Trimming cost V 4 bases and J 1 base, with 7 bases left between them.

In DNA form, the CDR3 reads TGTGCCAGCAGCTTAGACAGAACGAACACCGGGGAGCTGTTTTTT. Residues: CASSLDRTNTGELFF. This chain joins TRBV7-2 and TRBJ2-2; no firm D call. Between the trimmed V and J ends, which lost 1 base and 0 bases, there was a span of 6 bases. Germline V CDR1 and CDR2: SGHTA, FQGNSA. The CDR3 is made up of 15 amino acids.

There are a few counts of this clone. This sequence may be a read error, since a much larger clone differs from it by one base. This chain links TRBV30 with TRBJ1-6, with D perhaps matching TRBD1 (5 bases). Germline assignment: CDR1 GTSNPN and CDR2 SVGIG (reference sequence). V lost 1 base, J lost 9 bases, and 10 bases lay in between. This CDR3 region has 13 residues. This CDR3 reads CAWSEDKGSPLHF. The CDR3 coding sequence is TGTGCCTGGAGTGAGGACAAGGGTTCACCCCTCCACTTT.